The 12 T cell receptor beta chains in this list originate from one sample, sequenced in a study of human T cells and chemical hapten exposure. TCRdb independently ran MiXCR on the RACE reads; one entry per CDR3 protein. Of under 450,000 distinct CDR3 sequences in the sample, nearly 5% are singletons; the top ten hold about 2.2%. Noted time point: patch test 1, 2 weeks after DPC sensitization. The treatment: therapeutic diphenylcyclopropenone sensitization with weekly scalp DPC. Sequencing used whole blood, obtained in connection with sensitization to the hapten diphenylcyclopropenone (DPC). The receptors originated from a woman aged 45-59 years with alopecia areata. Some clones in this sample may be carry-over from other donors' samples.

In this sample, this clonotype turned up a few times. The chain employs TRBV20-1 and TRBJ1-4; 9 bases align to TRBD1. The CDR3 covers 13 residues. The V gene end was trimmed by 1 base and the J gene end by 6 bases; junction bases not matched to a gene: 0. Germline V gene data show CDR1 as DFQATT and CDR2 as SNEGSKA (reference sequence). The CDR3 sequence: CSARGDRDEKLFF. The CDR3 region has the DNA TGCAGTGCTAGAGGGGACAGGGATGAAAAACTGTTTTTT.

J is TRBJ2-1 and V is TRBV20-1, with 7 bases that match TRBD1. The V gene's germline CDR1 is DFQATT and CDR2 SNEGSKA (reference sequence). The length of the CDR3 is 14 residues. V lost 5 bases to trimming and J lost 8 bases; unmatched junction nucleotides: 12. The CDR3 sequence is CSAGTDPAVDEQFF. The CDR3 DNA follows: TGCAGTGCTGGGACAGACCCCGCTGTCGATGAGCAGTTCTTC.

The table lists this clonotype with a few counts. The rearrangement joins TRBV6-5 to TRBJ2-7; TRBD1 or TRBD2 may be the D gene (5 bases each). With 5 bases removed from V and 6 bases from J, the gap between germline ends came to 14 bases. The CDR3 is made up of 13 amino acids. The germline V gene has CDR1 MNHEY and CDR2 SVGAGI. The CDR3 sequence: CASSTGTRAEQYF. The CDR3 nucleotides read TGTGCCAGCAGTACCGGGACGAGAGCCGAGCAGTACTTC.

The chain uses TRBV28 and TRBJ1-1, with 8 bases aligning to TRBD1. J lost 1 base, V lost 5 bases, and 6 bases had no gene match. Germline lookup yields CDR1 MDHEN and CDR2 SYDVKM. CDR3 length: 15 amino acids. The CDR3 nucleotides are TGTGCCAGCAGTCTTACAGGGGGGGAGAACACTGAAGCTTTCTTT. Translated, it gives CASSLTGGENTEAFF.

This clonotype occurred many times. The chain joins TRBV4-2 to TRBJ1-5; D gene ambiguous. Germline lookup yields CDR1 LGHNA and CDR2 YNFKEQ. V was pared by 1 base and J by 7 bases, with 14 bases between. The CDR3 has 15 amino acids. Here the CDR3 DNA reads TGTGCCAGCAGCCAAGGGAACAGAGCAAGGCAGCCCCAGCATTTT. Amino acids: CASSQGNRARQPQHF.

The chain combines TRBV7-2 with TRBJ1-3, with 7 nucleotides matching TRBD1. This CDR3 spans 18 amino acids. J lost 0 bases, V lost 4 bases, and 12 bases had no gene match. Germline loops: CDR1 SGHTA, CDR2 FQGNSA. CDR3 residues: CASSWDRAIRPSGNTIYF. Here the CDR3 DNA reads TGTGCCAGCAGCTGGGACAGAGCGATCCGTCCCTCTGGAAACACCATATATTTT.

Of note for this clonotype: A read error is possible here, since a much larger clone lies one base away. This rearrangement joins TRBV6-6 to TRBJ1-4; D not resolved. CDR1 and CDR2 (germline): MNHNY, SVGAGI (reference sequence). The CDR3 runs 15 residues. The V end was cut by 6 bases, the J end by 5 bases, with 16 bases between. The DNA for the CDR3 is TGTGCCAGCAGACCCGGGCGGAATCGGAATGAAAAACTGTTTTTT. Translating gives CASRPGRNRNEKLFF.

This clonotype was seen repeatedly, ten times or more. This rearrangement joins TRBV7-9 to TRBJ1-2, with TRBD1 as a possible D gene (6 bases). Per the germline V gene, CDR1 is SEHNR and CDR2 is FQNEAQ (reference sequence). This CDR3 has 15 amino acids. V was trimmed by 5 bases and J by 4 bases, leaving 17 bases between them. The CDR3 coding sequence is TGTGCCAGCAGCCAGGGGCTGGACGGGACCTATGGCTACACCTTC. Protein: CASSQGLDGTYGYTF.

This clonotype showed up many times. CDR3: CASSLAMGEAFF. The CDR3 DNA reads TGCGCCAGCAGCTTGGCCATGGGTGAAGCTTTCTTT. V gene TRBV5-1 combines with J gene TRBJ1-1; unclear D gene. Germline loops: CDR1 SGHRS, CDR2 YFSETQ. The V end was cut by 0 bases, the J end by 7 bases, with 7 bases between. The CDR3 is 12 residues long.

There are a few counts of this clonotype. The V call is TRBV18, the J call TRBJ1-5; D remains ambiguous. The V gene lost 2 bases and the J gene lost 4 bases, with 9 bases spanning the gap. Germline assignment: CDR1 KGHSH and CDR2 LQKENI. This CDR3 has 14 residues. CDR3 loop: CASSPSVGNQPQHF. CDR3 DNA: TGTGCCAGCTCACCAAGCGTCGGGAATCAGCCCCAGCATTTT.

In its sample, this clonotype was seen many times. This CDR3 reads CASSRMGQFNGYTF. CDR3 DNA sequence: TGTGCCAGCAGCCGAATGGGACAGTTTAACGGCTACACCTTC. V gene TRBV28 combines with J gene TRBJ1-2; 7 nucleotides line up with TRBD1. Unmatched junction bases numbered 12, after V lost 6 bases and J lost 8 bases. CDR3 length equals 14 residues. CDR1 and CDR2 (germline): MDHEN, SYDVKM.

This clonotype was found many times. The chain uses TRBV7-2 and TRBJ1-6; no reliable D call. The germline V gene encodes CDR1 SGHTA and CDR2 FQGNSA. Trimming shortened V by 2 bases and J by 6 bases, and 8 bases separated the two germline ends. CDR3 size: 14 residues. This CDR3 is CASSLKQFNSPLHF. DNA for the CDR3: TGTGCCAGCAGCTTAAAACAGTTTAATTCACCCCTCCACTTT.